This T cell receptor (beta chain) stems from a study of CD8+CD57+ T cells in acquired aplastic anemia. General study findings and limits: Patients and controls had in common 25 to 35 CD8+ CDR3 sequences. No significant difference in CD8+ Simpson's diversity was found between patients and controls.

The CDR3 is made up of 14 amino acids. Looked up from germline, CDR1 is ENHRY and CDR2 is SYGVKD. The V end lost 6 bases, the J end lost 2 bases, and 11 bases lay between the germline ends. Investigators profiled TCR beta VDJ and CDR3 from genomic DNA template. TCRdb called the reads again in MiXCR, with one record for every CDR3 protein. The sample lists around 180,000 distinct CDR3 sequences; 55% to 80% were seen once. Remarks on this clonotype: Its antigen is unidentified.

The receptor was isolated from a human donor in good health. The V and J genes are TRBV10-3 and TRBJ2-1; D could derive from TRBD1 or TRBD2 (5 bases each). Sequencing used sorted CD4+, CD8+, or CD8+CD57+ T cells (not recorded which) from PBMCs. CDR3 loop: CAIRGEDPYNEQFF. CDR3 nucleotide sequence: TGTGCCATCAGGGGGGAAGATCCCTACAATGAGCAGTTCTTC.